Each of the 25 T cell receptor beta chains below was sequenced from the same sample in a study of tumor-infiltrating lymphocytes in primary liver carcinoma. Making TCR beta cDNA involved around 520 ng total RNA and a constant-region primer. ARM-PCR, slightly modified, supplied the TCR beta libraries through three nested multiplex PCR rounds. Running around 9 cycles apiece, the first two PCR rounds relied on TRBV1-TRBV30 forward primers together with a C-beta reverse primer. Each CDR3 protein is one row after TCRdb ran MiXCR on the multiplex PCR reads. In the table there are some 180,000 distinct CDR3 sequences, over 80% of which are singletons. Between about 20 and 30 mg of unsorted bulk tissue served as the source from which RNA and DNA were co-extracted. The sample taken for sequencing was tumor tissue from primary liver carcinoma. The receptor set was obtained from a man in his forties with primary liver carcinoma and hepatitis B virus infection.

In the case of this clonotype: An end of the junction differs from the germline gene, which may be a read error. This rearrangement joins TRBV4-3 to TRBJ2-1, with D tentatively TRBD2 (7 bases). From germline, CDR1 is LGHNA and CDR2 YSLEER. This CDR3 region has 14 residues. CDR3 residues: CVSSLDKGGNEQFF. CDR3 nucleotide sequence: TGTGTCAGCAGCCTGGACAAGGGGGGGAATGAGCAGTTCTTC.

For this clonotype: The missing conserved phenylalanine or tryptophan at the end of this CDR3 makes a read error likely. The chain links TRBV30 to TRBJ2-1; D gene unclear. The germline gives CDR1 GTSNPN, CDR2 SVGIG (reference sequence). The CDR3 has 11 amino acids. Written as DNA, the CDR3 is TGTGCCAGGGTGGAATACAATGAACAGTTCATC. Translated: CARVEYNEQFI.

As to this clonotype: The CDR3 end shows no conserved phenylalanine or tryptophan, and so a read error is likely. The V gene is TRBV6-2 or TRBV6-3, the J gene TRBJ2-3, with unresolved D. V lost 5 bases and J lost 0, with 3 bases in between. This CDR3 has 12 amino acids. CDR1 and CDR2 (germline): MNHEY, SVGEGT. CDR3: CASSLSTDTQYY. The CDR3 nucleotides read TGTGCCAGCAGTCTTAGCACAGATACGCAGTATTAT.

This clonotype was observed a single time. At one boundary the junction diverges from the germline segment, which might be a read error. The V call is TRBV6-1, the J call TRBJ2-1, with D possibly TRBD2 on 5 matching bases. CDR3 length: 13 amino acids. Germline V gene lookup returns CDR1 MNHNS and CDR2 SASEGT. As DNA, the CDR3 is TGCACCAGCAGTGAGCGGAAAAACAATGAGGAGTTCTTC. This sequence encodes CTSSERKNNEEFF.

Points on this clonotype: Being one base from a much bigger clone, this may be a read error. The chain is built from TRBV7-3 and TRBJ2-5; possibly TRBD2 for D (6 bases). CDR3 length: 14 amino acids. Germline V gives CDR1 SGHTA, CDR2 FQGTGA. Trimming took 1 base from V and 5 from J, leaving 11 bases between them. Here the CDR3 DNA reads TGTGCCAGCAGCTTAAGCGCAGGGAGGGAGACCCAGTACTTC. Amino acid sequence: CASSLSAGRETQYF. The full variable domain, in which reference TRBV7-3 and TRBJ2-5 provide the parts outside the CDR3, is GAGVSQTPSNKVTEKGKYVELRCDPISGHTALYWYRQSLGQGPEFLIYFQGTGAADDSGLPNDRFFAVRPEGSVSTLKIQRTERGDSAVYLCASSLSAGRETQYFGPGTRLLVL.

The chain uses TRBV4-2 and TRBJ2-7, with 9 bases aligning to TRBD2. Germline trimming cut 1 base from V and 4 bases from J; bases unmatched to any gene: 11. CDR3 length: 17 amino acids. Germline V CDR1 and CDR2: LGHNA, YNFKEQ. CDR3 loop: CASSQGFASGITYEQYF. The CDR3 coding sequence is TGTGCCAGCAGCCAAGGTTTCGCTAGCGGGATAACTTACGAGCAGTACTTC.

Comment on this clonotype: Germline and junction disagree at one end, which may indicate a read error. The V gene is TRBV11-1, the J gene TRBJ1-6; D gene unclear. Germline loops: CDR1 SGHAT, CDR2 FQDESV (reference sequence). CDR3 size: 13 residues. CDR3 nucleotides: TGTGCTAGCAGCCAGACACTGGTTTCACCCCTCCAATTT. Its protein is CASSQTLVSPLQF. Variable domain in full (rest from reference TRBV11-1 and TRBJ1-6): EAEVAQSPRYKITEKSQAVAFWCDPISGHATLYWYRQILGQGPELLVQFQDESVVDDSQLPKDRFSAERLKGVDSTLKIQPAELGDSAMYLCASSQTLVSPLQFGNGTRLTVT.

This clonotype was detected only a few times. It may be a read error: a sequence one base away is much more abundant. The chain is built from TRBV6-6 and TRBJ1-5, with TRBD1 as a possible D gene (5 bases). The CDR3 spans 16 residues. V lost 7 bases and J lost 7, with 23 bases in between. Looked up from germline, CDR1 is MNHNY and CDR2 is SVGAGI (reference sequence). The chain's CDR3 is CASIQGRDGLGQPQHF. As DNA, the CDR3 is TGTGCCAGCATCCAGGGCCGCGACGGCCTAGGACAGCCCCAGCATTTT.

The J gene is TRBJ2-5, the V gene TRBV29-1; 8 nucleotides match TRBD1. The CDR3 contains 14 residues. With 8 bases clipped from V and 1 base from J, the junction kept 9 bases outside the gene matches. Looked up from germline, CDR1 is SQVTM and CDR2 is ANQGSEA. CDR3 nucleotide sequence: TGCAGCATTGTCAACGGACAGGGCCAAGAGACCCAGTACTTC. It is translated as CSIVNGQGQETQYF.

CDR3 in DNA: TGTGCCAGCAGCCTGTCGGGGGTAGCTAACACCTGCGAGCAGTACTTC. Its protein is CASSLSGVANTCEQYF. V usage is TRBV5-6 and J usage is TRBJ2-7, with a possible D match to TRBD2 (6 bases). Trimming took 4 bases from V and 6 from J, leaving 23 bases between them. The length of the CDR3 is 16 residues. Germline CDR1 SGHDT, CDR2 YYEEEE.

Regarding this clonotype: The junction does not match germline at one end; this may be a read error. The J gene is TRBJ1-4, the V gene TRBV28; D remains ambiguous. CDR3 size: 14 residues. The germline CDR1 and CDR2 sequences are MDHEN and SYDVKM. This CDR3 is CACRLDRIYEKLFF. DNA for the CDR3: TGTGCCTGCAGATTGGACCGTATCTATGAAAAACTGTTTTTC.

This clonotype appeared a single time. An end of the junction differs from the germline gene, which may be a read error. This chain links TRBV29-1 with TRBJ2-5; TRBD1 might be the D (6 bases). This CDR3 is 13 amino acids long. In germline, CDR1 is SQVTM, CDR2 ANQGSEA. The CDR3 sequence is CNVETGGGKIQYF. CDR3 in DNA: TGCAACGTTGAAACTGGGGGCGGAAAGATCCAGTACTTC.

The V and J genes are TRBV20-1 and TRBJ2-2; no clear D gene. Germline CDR1 DFQATT, CDR2 SNEGSKA (reference sequence). The CDR3 covers 12 residues. V lost 6 bases and J lost 8, with 13 bases in between. The CDR3 bases are TGCAGTGCACCTTTGCCGGTAGGGGAGCTGTTTTTT. Its translation: CSAPLPVGELFF.

V is TRBV5-1 and J is TRBJ2-5; D might be TRBD2 (5 bases). The CDR3 loop spans 15 amino acids. Germline CDR1 and CDR2: SGHRS and YFSETQ. V lost 9 bases and J lost 2, with 20 bases in between. CDR3 nucleotides: TGCGCCAACAGTCCGGATAGAGGGAGTCAAGAGACCCAGTACTTC. Encoded protein: CANSPDRGSQETQYF. Combining the CDR3 with reference TRBV5-1 and TRBJ2-5 gives the whole variable domain KAGVTQTPRYLIKTRGQQVTLSCSPISGHRSVSWYQQTPGQGLQFLFEYFSETQRNKGNFPGRFSGRQFSNSRSEMNVSTLELGDSALYLCANSPDRGSQETQYFGPGTRLLVL.

In the case of this clonotype: Relative to the germline gene, one junction end is altered; a read error may explain this. The J gene is TRBJ2-7, the V gene TRBV6-5; no reliable D call. Germline V gene sequence: CDR1 MNHEY, CDR2 SVGAGI. CDR3 length: 16 amino acids. The CDR3 spells CSSSRPPAIGRYEQYF. CDR3 nucleotides: TGTTCCAGCAGTCGCCCTCCAGCGATTGGTCGGTACGAACAGTACTTC.

To note about this clonotype: The junction does not match germline at one end; this may be a read error. The rearrangement uses TRBV6-6 and TRBJ1-1; TRBD1 matches at 8 bases. Looked up from germline, CDR1 is MNHNY and CDR2 is SVGAGI (reference sequence). The CDR3 has 13 residues. CDR3 amino acids: CTSLTGVNTEAVF. The CDR3, as DNA: TGTACCAGCCTGACAGGGGTCAACACTGAAGCTGTCTTT.

On this clonotype: It is likely a read error, because the conserved phenylalanine at the end of the CDR3 is missing. The J gene is TRBJ2-1, the V gene TRBV6-1; 8 nucleotides agree with TRBD1. Germline lookup yields CDR1 MNHNS and CDR2 SASEGT. This CDR3 is built from 13 residues. The CDR3 region has the DNA TGTGTCAGCAGTGAAGGGACAGGAGTTGAGCAGTTCCTC. This encodes CVSSEGTGVEQFL.

Of note for this clonotype: The junction and the germline gene differ at one end; a read error may be behind it. CDR3 coding DNA: TGCGCCAGCAGTCAGGGCCAGGAGCAGTTCTTC. This encodes CASSQGQEQFF. This chain joins TRBV6-5 and TRBJ2-1; TRBD1 is a possible D gene (5 bases). The germline V gene encodes CDR1 MNHEY and CDR2 SVGAGI. This CDR3 region has 11 residues.

The rearrangement links TRBV14 to TRBJ2-1; TRBD2 aligns across 8 bases. Looked up from germline, CDR1 is SGHDN and CDR2 is FVKESK. V dropped 6 bases and J dropped 9; count of bases not matched to a gene: 16. This CDR3 has 16 residues. This chain's CDR3 is CASSAVAGYVNIEQFF. The CDR3 nucleotides read TGTGCCAGCAGTGCCGTAGCGGGATATGTAAACATTGAGCAGTTCTTC.

A remark on this clonotype: The junction departs from germline at one end; a sequencing error may be responsible. The chain combines TRBV4-2 with TRBJ2-3, with TRBD1 as a possible D gene (5 bases). The CDR3 consists of 15 residues. Germline lookup yields CDR1 LGHNA and CDR2 YNFKEQ. The DNA for the CDR3 is TGTGCCAGCAGCCTAACCCCGACAGCGACAGATAAGCAGTATTTT. Encoded protein: CASSLTPTATDKQYF.

The gene calls are TRBV28 and TRBJ2-3, with D maybe TRBD2 (7 bases). Germline assignment: CDR1 MDHEN and CDR2 SYDVKM. This CDR3 is built from 17 residues. Trimming took 8 bases from V and 1 from J, leaving 22 bases between them. The CDR3, as DNA: TGTGCCAGCCGTGGACGTTTGGGGGAGGGGGGCACAGATACGCAGTATTTT. Amino acid sequence: CASRGRLGEGGTDTQYF.

Worth noting for this clonotype: The junction departs from the called germline gene at one end, perhaps through a read error. V usage is TRBV29-1 and J usage is TRBJ2-1; a possible D gene is TRBD2 (5 bases). The CDR3 length is 14 residues. Per germline, CDR1 SQVTM and CDR2 ANQGSEA. CDR3 DNA sequence: TGCAGCGTTGGGACTGGCGGGTCCTATAATGAGCAGTTCTTC. This gives the protein CSVGTGGSYNEQFF.

As for this clonotype: The junction shows a germline mismatch at one end, possibly a read error. This chain uses TRBV5-1 with TRBJ2-7; tentative D call: TRBD2 (6 bases). Germline values: CDR1 SGHRS, CDR2 YFSETQ. CDR3 length: 14 amino acids. CDR3: CASSLGLRLYEQYF. In DNA form, the CDR3 reads TGCGCCAGCAGTTTGGGACTGCGACTCTACGAGCAGTACTTC.

This clonotype was observed a single time. The J gene is TRBJ2-7, the V gene TRBV11-2, with 12 bases identical to TRBD2. The CDR3 covers 16 residues. Per the germline V gene, CDR1 is SGHAT and CDR2 is FQNNGV. V shed 1 base and J 3 bases; nucleotides not matched to a gene: 4. CDR3 region: CASSLASSGGDYEQYF. CDR3 DNA: TGTGCCAGCAGCTTAGCCTCTAGCGGGGGGGACTACGAGCAGTACTTC.

This clonotype was found once. J is TRBJ2-5 and V is TRBV5-4; 8 bases line up with TRBD1. V was pared by 7 bases and J by 1 base, with 12 bases of the junction left unmatched. This CDR3 spans 16 amino acids. Germline CDR1 is SGHNT and CDR2 is YYREEE (reference sequence). The chain's CDR3 is CASPNPQDRAQETQYF. CDR3 coding DNA: TGTGCCAGCCCTAACCCCCAGGACAGGGCCCAAGAGACCCAGTACTTC.